The clone carrying this T cell receptor (beta chain) was observed many times. The V segment lost 1 base and the J segment 2 bases; nucleotides outside the gene matches: 5. CDR3 size: 15 residues. This record belongs to a study of T cells after yellow fever vaccination. By 5'RACE template switching, TCR cDNA was produced, with a universal primer site and UMIs added in the process. From the 5' RACE reads, TCRdb called clonotypes with MiXCR, one entry per CDR3 protein. The data contain roughly 15,000 distinct CDR3 sequences, more than 4% of them singletons. Overall study findings and caveats: For sorted memory subsets on day 0, almost all vaccine-responding clonotypes were undetectable. From the bulk population, abundant clonotypes could contaminate and appear within FACS-sorted repertoires. Overlap between CD4 and CD8 compartments was detected for a small share of clonotypes.

Sequencing was performed on PBMCs, either bulk or a sorted T-cell subset (CD4+, CD8+, memory, or dextramer-sorted; not recorded which), taken 15 days after the yellow fever booster vaccination. This clonotype was obtained from a young man who received the YFV17D yellow fever vaccine. The chain couples TRBV12-3 or TRBV12-4 to TRBJ2-7, with 7 bases fitting TRBD1. CDR3 residues: CASSLGQGPTYEQYF. The CDR3 region has the DNA TGTGCCAGCAGTTTAGGACAGGGCCCCACCTACGAGCAGTACTTC.